This TCR beta chain comes out of a study of response to subunit inactivated influenza vaccine. This clonotype was found a few times. Its antigen is as yet unknown. CDR3 length equals 13 residues. Between the trimmed V and J ends, which lost 3 bases and 4 bases, there was a span of 8 bases. Germline V gives CDR1 SGHRS, CDR2 YFSETQ. Study outcomes and limitations: There was a suggestion from the authors that each seasonal influenza vaccination recruits few new T cells.

Via MiXCR, TCRdb re-called the RT-PCR reads, giving one row per CDR3 protein. The sample contains about 160,000 distinct CDR3 sequences, about 10% of which appear only once. This TCR was sampled from a man aged 50 to 69 who received an inactivated influenza vaccine. The rearrangement joins TRBV5-1 to TRBJ1-3, with D unresolved. The sequenced sample was CD8+ T cells sorted from PBMCs, obtained roughly 24 months after vaccination. This CDR3 is CASSSSVGNTIYF. The CDR3, as DNA: TGCGCCAGCAGCTCGTCGGTAGGAAACACCATATATTTT.